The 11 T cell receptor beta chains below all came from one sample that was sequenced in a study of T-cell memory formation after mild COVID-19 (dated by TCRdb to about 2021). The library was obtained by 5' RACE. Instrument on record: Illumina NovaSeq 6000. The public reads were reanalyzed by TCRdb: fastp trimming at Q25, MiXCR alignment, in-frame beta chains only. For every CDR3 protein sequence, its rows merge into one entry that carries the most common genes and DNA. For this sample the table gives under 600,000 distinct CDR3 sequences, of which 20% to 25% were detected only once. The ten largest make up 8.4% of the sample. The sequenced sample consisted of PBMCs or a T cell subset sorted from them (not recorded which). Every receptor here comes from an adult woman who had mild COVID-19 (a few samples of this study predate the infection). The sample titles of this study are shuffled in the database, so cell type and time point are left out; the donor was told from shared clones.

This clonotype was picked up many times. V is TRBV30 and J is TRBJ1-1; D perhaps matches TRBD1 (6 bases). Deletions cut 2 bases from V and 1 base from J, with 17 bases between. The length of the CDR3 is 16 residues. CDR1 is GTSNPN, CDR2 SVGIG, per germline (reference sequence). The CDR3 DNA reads TGTGCCTGGAGTAAGGGGGGATTAGTGGAGAACACTGAAGCTTTCTTT. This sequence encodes CAWSKGGLVENTEAFF.

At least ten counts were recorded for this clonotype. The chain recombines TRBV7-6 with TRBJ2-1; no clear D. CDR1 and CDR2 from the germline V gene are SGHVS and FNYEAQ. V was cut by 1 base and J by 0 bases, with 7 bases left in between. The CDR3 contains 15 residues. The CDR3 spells CASSLGDSSYNEQFF. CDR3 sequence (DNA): TGTGCCAGCAGCTTAGGCGATAGCTCCTACAATGAGCAGTTCTTC.

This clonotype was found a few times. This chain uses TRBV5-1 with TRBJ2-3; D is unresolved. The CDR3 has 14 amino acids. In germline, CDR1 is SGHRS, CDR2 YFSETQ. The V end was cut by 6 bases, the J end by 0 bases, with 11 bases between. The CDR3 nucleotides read TGCGCCAGCACGCGGATACCCAGCACAGATACGCAGTATTTT. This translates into CASTRIPSTDTQYF. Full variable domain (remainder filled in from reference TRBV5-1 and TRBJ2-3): KAGVTQTPRYLIKTRGQQVTLSCSPISGHRSVSWYQQTPGQGLQFLFEYFSETQRNKGNFPGRFSGRQFSNSRSEMNVSTLELGDSALYLCASTRIPSTDTQYFGPGTRLTVL.

CDR3 loop: CATSVGENTEAFF. The CDR3 DNA follows: TGTGCCACCAGTGTTGGGGAGAACACTGAAGCTTTCTTT. The chain joins TRBV24-1 to TRBJ1-1; D gene unclear. Trimming removed 5 bases at V and 1 base at J, with 7 bases between. The CDR3 sequence is 13 residues long. CDR1 and CDR2 (germline): KGHDR, SFDVKD.

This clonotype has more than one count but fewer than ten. The CDR3, as DNA: TGCGCCAGCAGCCTGGACGGATTGGGAGCCCAGCATTTT. It is translated as CASSLDGLGAQHF. The chain is built from TRBV5-1 and TRBJ1-5; D not resolved. The CDR3 is 13 residues long. With 4 bases removed from V and 11 bases from J, the gap between germline ends came to 16 bases. Germline CDR1 SGHRS, CDR2 YFSETQ.

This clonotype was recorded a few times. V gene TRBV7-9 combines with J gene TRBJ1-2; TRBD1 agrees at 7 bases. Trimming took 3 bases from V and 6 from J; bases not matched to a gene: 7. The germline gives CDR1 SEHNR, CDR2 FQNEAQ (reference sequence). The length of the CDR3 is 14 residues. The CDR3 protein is CASSFDRVGHGYTF. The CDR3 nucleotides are TGTGCCAGCAGCTTTGACAGGGTCGGGCATGGCTACACCTTC.

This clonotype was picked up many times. This chain's CDR3 is CASSRGASSYNEQFF. The CDR3, as DNA: TGCGCCAGCAGTAGGGGGGCAAGCTCCTACAATGAGCAGTTCTTC. This chain joins TRBV5-1 and TRBJ2-1; D could derive from TRBD1 or TRBD2 (6 bases each). Trimming left V 5 bases short and J 0 bases short, with 12 bases between. CDR1 SGHRS and CDR2 YFSETQ come from the germline V gene. This CDR3 has 15 residues. The whole variable domain, filled in from reference TRBV5-1 and TRBJ2-1, reads KAGVTQTPRYLIKTRGQQVTLSCSPISGHRSVSWYQQTPGQGLQFLFEYFSETQRNKGNFPGRFSGRQFSNSRSEMNVSTLELGDSALYLCASSRGASSYNEQFFGPGTRLTVL.

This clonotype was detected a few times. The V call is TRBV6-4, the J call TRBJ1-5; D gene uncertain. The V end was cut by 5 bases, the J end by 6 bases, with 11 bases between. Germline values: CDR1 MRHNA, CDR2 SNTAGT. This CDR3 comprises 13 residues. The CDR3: CASSRDERQPQHF. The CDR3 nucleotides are TGTGCCAGCAGTAGAGACGAGCGTCAGCCCCAGCATTTT.

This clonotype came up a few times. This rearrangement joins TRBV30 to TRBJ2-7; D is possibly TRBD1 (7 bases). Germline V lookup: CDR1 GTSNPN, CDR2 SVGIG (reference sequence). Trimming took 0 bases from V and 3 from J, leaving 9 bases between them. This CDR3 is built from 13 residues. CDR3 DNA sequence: TGTGCCTGGAGTGTTCAGGGGGGCTACGAGCAGTACTTC. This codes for CAWSVQGGYEQYF.

The CDR3 spells CASSYSMAAIPYEQYF. The CDR3 DNA reads TGTGCCAGCAGTTACTCTATGGCGGCCATTCCCTACGAGCAGTACTTC. V and J are TRBV6-5 and TRBJ2-7; unclear D gene. Trimming removed 0 bases at V and 2 bases at J, with 14 bases between. Germline values: CDR1 MNHEY, CDR2 SVGAGI. This CDR3 comprises 16 residues.

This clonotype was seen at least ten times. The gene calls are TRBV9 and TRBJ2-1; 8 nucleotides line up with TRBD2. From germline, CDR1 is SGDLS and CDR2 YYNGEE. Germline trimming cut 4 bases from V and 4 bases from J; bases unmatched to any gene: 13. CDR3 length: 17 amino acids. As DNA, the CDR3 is TGTGCCAGCAGCCCCGGAGGAGTCGGCGGGGGGTACAATGAGCAGTTCTTC. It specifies CASSPGGVGGGYNEQFF.